Listed below are T cell receptor beta chains from one sample, sequenced in a study of shared clonotypes between healthy human individuals. Profiling relied on immunoSEQ multiplex PCR, and the TCRdb table lists in-frame clones only, not all of them. The profile covers 980,000 or so clones, with over 60% appearing a single time and about 1.5% taken by the ten largest. Source material: memory CD4+ T cells sorted from blood. All receptors derive from a man between 18 and 29 years old in good health. The CDR3 runs from the conserved cysteine through the conserved F or W. The D gene is left open where the match is weak.

TRBV6-6	TRBD2	14	CASREGTNTGELFF
TRBV28	TRBD1	14	CASSLEGAKHGYTF
TRBV6-1	NA	16	CASSGTGTGSNQPQHF
TRBV6-6	NA	15	CASSSRTALYNEQFF
TRBV7-6	TRBD1	13	CASNPGGGETQYF
TRBV18	NA	15	CASSPKAGLAYEQYF
TRBV9	NA	16	CASSVAAQGGPYEQYF
TRBV11-2	TRBD1	16	CASSPRTGGSGNTIYF
TRBV6-1	NA	13	CASREGQPYEQYF
TRBV7-9	NA	11	CASSLGDEQYF
TRBV9	NA	12	CASSTDTDTQYF
TRBV7-6	TRBD2	16	CASSTLAGAPYNEQFF
TRBV5-1	TRBD2	17	CASSLFSSGGPGNEQFF
TRBV27	NA	15	CASSLFSPGNTEAFF
TRBV5-4	NA	14	CASSPQRANVAQYF
TRBV10-3	TRBD1	11	CATGQGPEAFF
TRBV11-3	NA	15	CASSPALKNTGELFF
TRBV6-5	NA	13	CATLTGETEEAFF
TRBV2	NA	12	CASSEITLRRHF
TRBV9	NA	17	CASSAGPIARGSYEQYF
TRBV5-1	NA	13	CASSFTPEETQYF
TRBV7-2	TRBD2	14	CASSRTSGSYEQYF
TRBV9	TRBD1	15	CASSVGRGGGNTIYF
TRBV9	NA	14	CASSFRDSNVEQYF
TRBV28	NA	15	CASSLQGRYTYEQYF
TRBV30	NA	12	CAWSALGTWVIF
TRBV7-6	NA	13	CASSPLGGQPQHF
TRBV7-2	TRBD1	14	CASSRGTGGYEQYF
TRBV7-2	TRBD2	16	CASSLGSGSRRETQYF
TRBV10-2	TRBD1	12	CASRDRAYEQYF
TRBV7-9	NA	12	CASSLNANGYTF
TRBV27	TRBD2	15	CASSFFSGRTYTQYF
TRBV6-5	NA	12	CASRSRAEKLFF
TRBV27	NA	14	CASSLDSWGETQYF
TRBV2	NA	14	CASSKTTGQEGYTF
TRBV10-3	TRBD1	14	CAISLAGGADGYTF
TRBV6-5	TRBD1	15	CASQTPGTGRETQYF
TRBV5-1	TRBD2	16	CASSSISGRVNNEQFF
TRBV29-1	NA	14	CSVVPSQFADEQYF
TRBV25-1	NA	14	CASRGSGPRDEQFF
TRBV18	TRBD1	14	CASSLGQGNTEAFF
TRBV27	NA	14	CASSLRSSGNTIYF
TRBV13	TRBD2	17	CASSLKQSGGAIGELFF
TRBV6-1	NA	17	CASSATGTHSGANVLTF
TRBV13	NA	14	CASSSGPHGDTQYF
TRBV18	NA	13	CASAQGYDYGYTF